This TCR beta chain was sequenced in a study of CD8 T cells in ankylosing spondylitis (TCRdb year 2017). With regard to the full study: T cell receptor beta repertoires were profiled in healthy donors and ankylosing spondylitis patients so that disease-linked TCR variants could be found. The whole study cohort included 108 healthy donors and about two dozen ankylosing spondylitis patients. Peripheral blood samples were taken, and synovial fluid was additionally collected from ankylosing spondylitis patients. Summary of the overall study and its limitations: A TCR beta motif of seven or eight highly homologous amino acid variants appeared characteristic of blood from ankylosing spondylitis patients. The disease-linked clones were reported to be significantly enriched in matched synovial fluid samples from ankylosing spondylitis patients. In peripheral blood, the disease-linked clones were found at relatively low frequencies and had a CD8+ phenotype. Some of the motif variants had been reported before in the synovial fluid and blood of reactive arthritis patients, a finding that suggests common disease-initiation mechanisms.

The instrument given in TCRdb is Illumina HiSeq 2500. Quantitative 5'-RACE with molecular barcodes was the method used to prepare the TCR beta libraries. Concerning the study's data processing: To identify disease-linked TCR variants, a new computational method was used, one built on a probabilistic model of VDJ rearrangement. TCRdb took the public reads, trimmed them with fastp at Q25, ran MiXCR for clone calling and kept in-frame beta chains. Rows merge per CDR3 protein into single entries with the most common DNA and genes. These V and J calls originate from TCRdb's pipeline instead of the authors' own analysis. The sample data list over 700,000 distinct CDR3 sequences, and under 20% of these were observed just once. Around 20% of the sample belongs to the ten largest clones. For CDR1 and CDR2, the germline V gene (reference sequence) lists DFQATT and SNEGSKA. Inclusive of the bounding cysteine and phenylalanine, the CDR3 is 16 residues long. Here the CDR3 DNA is all that survives: 48 bases in frame from base 1. Trimming takes 8 bases off V and 0 bases off J; junction bases not matched to a gene: 11.

This clonotype was counted a few times. Its antigen is not yet known. The input lacks base qualities; no much larger clone sits a single base away. The V and J genes are TRBV20-1 and TRBJ1-2; 11 bases in between match TRBD1. The receptor was isolated from a male donor with ankylosing spondylitis. Sequencing was done on a sample of blood, either unsorted or a sorted T cell fraction (not recorded which). For the CDR3, the sequence is CSTATDRGRSNYGYTF. The DNA sequence follows: TGCAGTACGGCTACGGACAGGGGGCGATCTAACTATGGCTACACCTTC.